This entry concerns a single TCR beta chain. The antigen is unknown. The data derive from a study of T cell repertoires in cytomegalovirus infection. At the level of the study: Based on public TCR beta signatures, there were indications of CMV infection and of a matching HLA type. Overall study results and limits: Predominance within the ex vivo response was attributable to HLA-C-restricted CMV-specific TCR beta clonotypes. Using cumulative public TCR beta family frequency, the authors identified those who carried CMV together with the relevant HLA.

The CDR3 consists of 12 residues. The ends were cut back, 7 bases at V and 5 bases at J, with 10 bases in the middle. In germline, CDR1 is SGHAT, CDR2 FQNNGV. TCRdb re-called the reads with MiXCR, one entry per CDR3 protein. This table has roughly 700,000 distinct CDR3 sequences, around a third appearing once. The TCR was taken from a human donor in good health (CMV status not recorded). Some clones in this sample may be carry-over from other donors' samples. The input for sequencing was cultured PBMCs, taken from culture after CMV antigen stimulation. V and J are TRBV11-2 and TRBJ2-3, with D uncertain. The DNA for the CDR3 is TGTGCCAGCAATCCGACGGTAGATACGCAGTATTTT. Translation gives CASNPTVDTQYF.